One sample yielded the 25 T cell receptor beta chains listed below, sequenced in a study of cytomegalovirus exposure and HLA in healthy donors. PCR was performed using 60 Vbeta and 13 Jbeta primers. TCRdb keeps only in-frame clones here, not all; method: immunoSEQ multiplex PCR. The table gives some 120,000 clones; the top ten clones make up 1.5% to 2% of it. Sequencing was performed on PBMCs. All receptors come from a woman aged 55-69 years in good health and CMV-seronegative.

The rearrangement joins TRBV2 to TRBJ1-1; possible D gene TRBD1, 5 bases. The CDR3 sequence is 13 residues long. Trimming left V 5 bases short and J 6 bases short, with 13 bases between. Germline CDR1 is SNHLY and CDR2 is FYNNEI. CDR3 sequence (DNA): TGTGCCAGCAGTCCTCAGGGTATTTCTGAAGCTTTCTTT. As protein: CASSPQGISEAFF.

The CDR3 bases are TGCGCCAGCAGCTTGGTAACAGGGAGCTTAGCATCCTACGAGCAGTACTTC. Protein product: CASSLVTGSLASYEQYF. V gene TRBV5-1 combines with J gene TRBJ2-7, with D perhaps matching TRBD1 (6 bases). This CDR3 is 17 amino acids long. Germline CDR1 is SGHRS and CDR2 is YFSETQ. The V end lost 0 bases, the J end lost 1 base, and 17 bases lay between the germline ends.

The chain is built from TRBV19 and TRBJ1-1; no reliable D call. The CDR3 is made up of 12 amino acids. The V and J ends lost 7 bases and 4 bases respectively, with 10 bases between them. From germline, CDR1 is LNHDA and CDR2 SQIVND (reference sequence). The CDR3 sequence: CASTWAGTEAFF. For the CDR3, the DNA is TGTGCCAGTACTTGGGCGGGCACTGAAGCTTTCTTT.

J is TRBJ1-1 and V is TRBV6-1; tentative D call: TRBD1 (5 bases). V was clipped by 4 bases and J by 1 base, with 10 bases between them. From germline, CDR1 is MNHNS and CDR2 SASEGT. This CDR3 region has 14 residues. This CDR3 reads CASSGGGRNTEAFF. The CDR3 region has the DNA TGTGCCAGCAGTGGGGGGGGACGGAACACTGAAGCTTTCTTT.

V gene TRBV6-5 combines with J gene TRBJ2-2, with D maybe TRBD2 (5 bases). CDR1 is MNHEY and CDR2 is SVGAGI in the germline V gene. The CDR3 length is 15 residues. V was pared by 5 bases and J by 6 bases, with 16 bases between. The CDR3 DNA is TGTGCCAGCAGTCCCCGACTATTTTCCGCCGGGGAGCTGTTTTTT. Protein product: CASSPRLFSAGELFF.

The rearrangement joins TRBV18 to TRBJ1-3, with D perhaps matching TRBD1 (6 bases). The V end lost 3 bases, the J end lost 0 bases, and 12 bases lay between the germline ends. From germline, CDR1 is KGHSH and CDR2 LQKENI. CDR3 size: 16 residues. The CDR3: CASSPTGPYSGNTIYF. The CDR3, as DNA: TGTGCCAGCTCACCTACAGGGCCTTACTCTGGAAACACCATATATTTT.

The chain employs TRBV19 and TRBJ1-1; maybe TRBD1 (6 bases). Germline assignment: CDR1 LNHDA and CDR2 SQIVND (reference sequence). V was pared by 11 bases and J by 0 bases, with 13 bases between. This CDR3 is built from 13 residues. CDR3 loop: CASGTQLNTEAFF. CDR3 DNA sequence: TGTGCCTCAGGGACACAATTGAACACTGAAGCTTTCTTT.

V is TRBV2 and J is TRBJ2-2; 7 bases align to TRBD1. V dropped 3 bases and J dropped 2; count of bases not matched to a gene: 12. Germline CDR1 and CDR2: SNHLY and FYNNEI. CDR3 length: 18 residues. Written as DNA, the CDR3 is TGTGCCAGCAGTGACATCCGAGGAAGGGGGCGTAACACCGGGGAGCTGTTTTTT. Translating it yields CASSDIRGRGRNTGELFF.

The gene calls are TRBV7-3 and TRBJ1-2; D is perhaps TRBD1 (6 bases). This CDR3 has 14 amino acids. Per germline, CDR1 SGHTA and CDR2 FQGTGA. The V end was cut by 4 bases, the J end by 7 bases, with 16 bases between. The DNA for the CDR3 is TGTGCCAGCAGCTCCGGGACATCTTTGGCTGGCTACACCTTC. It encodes CASSSGTSLAGYTF.

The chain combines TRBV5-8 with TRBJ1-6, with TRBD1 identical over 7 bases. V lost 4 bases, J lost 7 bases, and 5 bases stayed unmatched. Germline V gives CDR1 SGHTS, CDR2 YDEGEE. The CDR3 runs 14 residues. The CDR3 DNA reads TGTGCCAGCAGCGTGACAGGGAACAATTCACCCCTCCACTTT. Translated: CASSVTGNNSPLHF.

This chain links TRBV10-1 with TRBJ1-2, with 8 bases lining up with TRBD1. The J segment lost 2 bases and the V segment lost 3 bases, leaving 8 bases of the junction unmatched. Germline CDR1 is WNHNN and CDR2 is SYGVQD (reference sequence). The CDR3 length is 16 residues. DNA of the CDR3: TGCGCCAGCAGTGAAGGCGTTCCAGGGGGCAACTATGGCTACACCTTC. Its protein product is CASSEGVPGGNYGYTF.

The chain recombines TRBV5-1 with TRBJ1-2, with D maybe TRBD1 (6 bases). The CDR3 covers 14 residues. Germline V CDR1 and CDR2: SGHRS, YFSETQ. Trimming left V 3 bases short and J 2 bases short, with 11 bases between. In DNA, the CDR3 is TGCGCCAGCAGCTCAAAACAGGGCAACTATGGCTACACCTTC. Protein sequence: CASSSKQGNYGYTF.

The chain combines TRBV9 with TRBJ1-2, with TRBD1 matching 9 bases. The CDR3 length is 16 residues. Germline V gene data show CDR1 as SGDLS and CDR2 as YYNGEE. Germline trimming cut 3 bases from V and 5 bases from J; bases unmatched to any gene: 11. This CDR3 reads CASSAAPGTGTYGYTF. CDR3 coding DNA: TGTGCCAGCAGCGCGGCTCCCGGGACAGGGACTTATGGCTACACCTTC.

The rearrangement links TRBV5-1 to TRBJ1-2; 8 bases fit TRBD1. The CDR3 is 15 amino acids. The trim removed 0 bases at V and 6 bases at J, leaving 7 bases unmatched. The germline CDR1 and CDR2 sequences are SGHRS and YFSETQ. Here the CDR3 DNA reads TGCGCCAGCAGCTTGGCGACGGACAGGGCCGATGGCTACACCTTC. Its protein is CASSLATDRADGYTF.

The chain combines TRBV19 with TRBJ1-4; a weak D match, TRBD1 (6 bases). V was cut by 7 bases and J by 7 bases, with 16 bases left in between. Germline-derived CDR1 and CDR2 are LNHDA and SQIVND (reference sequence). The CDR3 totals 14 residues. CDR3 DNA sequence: TGTGCCAGTACATTAAGGGGGAACTTTGAAAAACTGTTTTTT. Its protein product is CASTLRGNFEKLFF.

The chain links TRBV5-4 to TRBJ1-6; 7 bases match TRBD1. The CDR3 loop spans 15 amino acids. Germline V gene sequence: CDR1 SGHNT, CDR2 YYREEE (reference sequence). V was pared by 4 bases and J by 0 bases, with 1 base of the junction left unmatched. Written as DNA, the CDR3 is TGTGCCAGCAGCGGGGACAGCTCCTATAATTCACCCCTCCACTTT. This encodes CASSGDSSYNSPLHF.

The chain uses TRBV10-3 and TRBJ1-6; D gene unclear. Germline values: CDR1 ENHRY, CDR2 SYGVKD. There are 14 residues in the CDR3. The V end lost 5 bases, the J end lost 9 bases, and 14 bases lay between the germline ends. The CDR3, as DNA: TGTGCCATCAGTAAGGACTTGCAGGTTTCACCCCTCCACTTT. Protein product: CAISKDLQVSPLHF.

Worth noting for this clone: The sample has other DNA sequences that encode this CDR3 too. CDR3 nucleotide sequence: TGTGCCAGCAGCAGACTAGCGGGGGGCTCCTACGAGCAGTACTTC. It is translated as CASSRLAGGSYEQYF. The chain is built from TRBV27 and TRBJ2-7, with TRBD2 matching 13 bases. The CDR3 runs to 15 residues. Per germline, CDR1 MNHEY and CDR2 SMNVEV (reference sequence). The V and J ends lost 6 bases and 0 bases, in that order; junction bases with no gene match: 2.

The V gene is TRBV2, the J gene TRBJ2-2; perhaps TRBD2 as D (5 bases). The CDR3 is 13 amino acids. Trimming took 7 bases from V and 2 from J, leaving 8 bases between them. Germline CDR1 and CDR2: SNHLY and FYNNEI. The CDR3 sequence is CASKLVNTGELFF. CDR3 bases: TGTGCCAGCAAACTAGTTAACACCGGGGAGCTGTTTTTT.

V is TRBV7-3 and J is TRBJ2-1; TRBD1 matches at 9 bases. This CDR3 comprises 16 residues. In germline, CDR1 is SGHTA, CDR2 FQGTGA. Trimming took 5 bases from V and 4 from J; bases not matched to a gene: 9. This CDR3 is CASSRTGTGQYNEQFF. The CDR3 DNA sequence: TGTGCCAGCAGCCGAACCGGGACAGGGCAATACAATGAGCAGTTCTTC.

CDR3: CASSSGLAGLETQYF. The CDR3, as DNA: TGCGCCAGCAGTTCGGGACTAGCGGGATTGGAGACCCAGTACTTC. The chain joins TRBV10-1 to TRBJ2-5; 13 nucleotides match TRBD2. J was trimmed by 5 bases and V by 5 bases; bases with no gene match: 5. Per the germline V gene, CDR1 is WNHNN and CDR2 is SYGVQD (reference sequence). This CDR3 has 15 amino acids.

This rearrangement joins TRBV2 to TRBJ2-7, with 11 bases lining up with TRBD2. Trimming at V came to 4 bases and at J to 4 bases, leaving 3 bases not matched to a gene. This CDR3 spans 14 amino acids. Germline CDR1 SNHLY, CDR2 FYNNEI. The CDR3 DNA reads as TGTGCCAGCAGTGGGTCTAGCGGGGGGTACGAGCAGTACTTC. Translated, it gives CASSGSSGGYEQYF.

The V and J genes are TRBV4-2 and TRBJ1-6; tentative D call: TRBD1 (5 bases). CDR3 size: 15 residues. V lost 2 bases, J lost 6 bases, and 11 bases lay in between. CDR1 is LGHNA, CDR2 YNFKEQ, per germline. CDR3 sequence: CASSQLGRVNSPLHF. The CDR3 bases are TGTGCCAGCAGCCAATTAGGCAGGGTTAATTCACCCCTCCACTTT.

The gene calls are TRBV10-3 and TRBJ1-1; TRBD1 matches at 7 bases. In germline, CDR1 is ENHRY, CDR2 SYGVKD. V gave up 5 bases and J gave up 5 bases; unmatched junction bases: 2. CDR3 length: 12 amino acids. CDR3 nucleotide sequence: TGTGCCATCAGTAAGACAGGGACTGAAGCTTTCTTT. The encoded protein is CAISKTGTEAFF.

The CDR3 DNA reads TGTGCCAGCAGCCAAGCGGGAGTCTACGAGCAGTACTTC. This translates into CASSQAGVYEQYF. The chain is built from TRBV14 and TRBJ2-7, with D perhaps TRBD2 (6 bases). CDR3 size: 13 residues. Germline CDR1 SGHDN, CDR2 FVKESK. V gave up 1 base and J gave up 3 bases, with 7 bases separating them.